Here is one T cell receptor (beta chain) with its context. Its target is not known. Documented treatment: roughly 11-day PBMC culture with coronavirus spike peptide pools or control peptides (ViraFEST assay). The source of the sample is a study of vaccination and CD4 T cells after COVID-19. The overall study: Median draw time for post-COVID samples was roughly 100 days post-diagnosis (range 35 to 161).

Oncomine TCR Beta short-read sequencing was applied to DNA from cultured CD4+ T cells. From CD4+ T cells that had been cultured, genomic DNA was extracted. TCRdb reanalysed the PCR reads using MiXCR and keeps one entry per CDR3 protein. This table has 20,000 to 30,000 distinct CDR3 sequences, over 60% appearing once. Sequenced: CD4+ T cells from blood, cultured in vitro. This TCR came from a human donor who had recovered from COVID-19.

In DNA, the CDR3 is TGTGCCAGCACCACAGGGAACACTGAAGCTTTCTTT. It encodes CASTTGNTEAFF. This chain joins TRBV28 and TRBJ1-1, with D possibly TRBD1 on 5 matching bases. This CDR3 has 12 residues. Germline lookup yields CDR1 MDHEN and CDR2 SYDVKM. The V end lost 7 bases, the J end lost 1 base, and 7 bases lay between the germline ends.